This TCR beta chain emerged from a study of T cells in Graves' hyperthyroidism and ophthalmopathy. Across the study: Once the initial diagnosis was made, peripheral blood was obtained before any treatment. Study-wide findings and caveats: Blood held most thyroid clonotypes expanded above 0.001 frequency. Progression to ophthalmopathy was predicted a median of 6.5 months early.

CDR3 length: 14 residues. Losses at the gene ends were 7 bases for V and 0 bases for J; bases not matched to a gene: 6. Amplified regions were TCR beta CDR3 sequences from RNA transcripts. The HTBI primer set was used in a first-round RT-PCR of the TCR CDR3. One entry per CDR3 protein, called by TCRdb with MiXCR from the multiplex PCR reads. The repertoire holds more than 600,000 distinct CDR3 sequences, with about 17% as singletons. Note on this clonotype: Its target is not known.

The receptor's source is a man between 18 and 29 years old with Graves' hyperthyroidism. The specimen sequenced was blood. The rearrangement joins TRBV12-3 or TRBV12-4 to TRBJ2-7, with TRBD1 identical over 7 bases. CDR3 in amino acids: CASNKQGSSYEQYF. DNA for the CDR3: TGTGCCAGCAACAAACAGGGGTCCTCCTACGAGCAGTACTTC.